This T cell receptor beta chain was sequenced for a study of T cells in Graves' hyperthyroidism and ophthalmopathy. Notes on the study in general: Clonotypes that were expanded in thyroid above 0.001 mostly appeared in blood too. Ophthalmopathy was separated from stable hyperthyroidism by a 13 V-J model.

A Clinical Activity Score of at least 3, a NOSPECS grade of at least 4 and a duration under 3 months were recorded in the ophthalmopathy patients. This clonotype appeared once. Its specificity is unknown. Researchers amplified the TCR beta CDR3 regions from RNA transcripts. First-round RT-PCR of the TCR CDR3 relied on the HTBI primer set. One entry per CDR3 protein results from TCRdb running MiXCR on the multiplex PCR reads. The profile shows around 250,000 distinct CDR3 sequences, roughly 22% of them singletons. V was cut by 6 bases and J by 5 bases, with 19 bases left in between. Germline loops: CDR1 MNHNS, CDR2 SASEGT. The CDR3 totals 15 residues.

The J gene is TRBJ2-5, the V gene TRBV6-1; the D gene could be TRBD1 or TRBD2 (5 bases each). Sequenced input: blood. The clonotype comes from a woman aged 40 to 50 with Graves' ophthalmopathy. CDR3 sequence: CASRRDVGTAETQYF. As DNA, the CDR3 is TGTGCCAGCAGAAGGGACGTGGGGACGGCTGAGACCCAGTACTTC.